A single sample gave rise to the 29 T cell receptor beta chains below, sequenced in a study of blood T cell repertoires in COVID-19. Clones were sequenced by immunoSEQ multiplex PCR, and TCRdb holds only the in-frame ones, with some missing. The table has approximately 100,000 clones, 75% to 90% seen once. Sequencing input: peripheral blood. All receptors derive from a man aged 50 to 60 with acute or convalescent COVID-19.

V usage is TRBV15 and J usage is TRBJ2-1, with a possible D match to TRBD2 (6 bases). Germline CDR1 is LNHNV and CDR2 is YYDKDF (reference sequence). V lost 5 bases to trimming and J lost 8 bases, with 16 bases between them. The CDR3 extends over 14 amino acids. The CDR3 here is CATSGYRESDEQFF. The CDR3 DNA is TGTGCCACCAGCGGCTACCGGGAGTCGGATGAGCAGTTCTTC.

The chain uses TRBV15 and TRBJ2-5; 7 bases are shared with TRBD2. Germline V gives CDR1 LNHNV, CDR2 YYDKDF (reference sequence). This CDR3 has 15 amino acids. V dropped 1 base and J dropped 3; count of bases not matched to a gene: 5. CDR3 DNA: TGTGCCACCAGCAGAGGTTCCGCGGGAGAAGAGACCCAGTACTTC. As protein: CATSRGSAGEETQYF. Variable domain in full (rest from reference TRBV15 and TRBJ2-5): DAMVIQNPRYQVTQFGKPVTLSCSQTLNHNVMYWYQQKSSQAPKLLFHYYDKDFNNEADTPDNFQSRRPNTSFCFLDIRSPGLGDTAMYLCATSRGSAGEETQYFGPGTRLLVL.

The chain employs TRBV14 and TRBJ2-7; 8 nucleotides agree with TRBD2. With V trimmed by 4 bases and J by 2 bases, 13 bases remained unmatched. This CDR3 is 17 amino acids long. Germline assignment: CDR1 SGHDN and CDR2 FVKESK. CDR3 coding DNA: TGTGCCAGCAGCCTCCGGGGGGGAGCAGGGACCCCCTACGAGCAGTACTTC. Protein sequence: CASSLRGGAGTPYEQYF.

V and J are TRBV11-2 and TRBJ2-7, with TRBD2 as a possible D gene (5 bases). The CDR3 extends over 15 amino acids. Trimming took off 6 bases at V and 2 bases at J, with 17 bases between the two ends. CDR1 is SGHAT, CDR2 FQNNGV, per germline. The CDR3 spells CASRSLRGNAYEQYF. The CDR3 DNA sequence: TGTGCCAGCAGGTCTTTAAGAGGGAACGCCTACGAGCAGTACTTC.

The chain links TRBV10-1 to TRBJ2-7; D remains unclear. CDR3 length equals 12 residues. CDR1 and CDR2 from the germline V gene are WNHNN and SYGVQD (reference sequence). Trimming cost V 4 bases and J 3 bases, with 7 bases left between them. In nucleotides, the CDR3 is TGCGCCAGCAGTGCTAGTCTCTACGAGCAGTACTTC. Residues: CASSASLYEQYF.

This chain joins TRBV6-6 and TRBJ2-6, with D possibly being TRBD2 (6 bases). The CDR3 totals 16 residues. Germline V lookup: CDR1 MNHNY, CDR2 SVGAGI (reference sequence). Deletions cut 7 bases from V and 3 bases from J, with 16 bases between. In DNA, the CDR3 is TGTGCCAGCACCACTAGCCCCGGGGTTGGGGCCAACGTCCTGACTTTC. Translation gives CASTTSPGVGANVLTF.

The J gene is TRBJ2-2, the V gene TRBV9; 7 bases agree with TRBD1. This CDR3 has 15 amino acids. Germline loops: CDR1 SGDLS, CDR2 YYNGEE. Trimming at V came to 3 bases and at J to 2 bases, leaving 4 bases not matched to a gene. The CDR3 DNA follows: TGTGCCAGCAGCGGTAGGACAGGAAACACCGGGGAGCTGTTTTTT. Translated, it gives CASSGRTGNTGELFF.

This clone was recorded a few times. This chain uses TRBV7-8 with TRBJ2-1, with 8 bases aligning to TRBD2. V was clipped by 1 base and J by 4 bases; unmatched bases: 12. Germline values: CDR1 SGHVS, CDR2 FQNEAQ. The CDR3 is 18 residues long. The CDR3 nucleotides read TGTGCCAGCAGCTTAGGTGGTAGCGGGAAGGACCGATACAATGAGCAGTTCTTC. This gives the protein CASSLGGSGKDRYNEQFF.

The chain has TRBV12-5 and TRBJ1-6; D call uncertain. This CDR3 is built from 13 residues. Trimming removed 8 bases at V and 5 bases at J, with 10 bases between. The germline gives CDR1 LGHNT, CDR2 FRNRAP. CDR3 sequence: CASRWRDNSPLHF. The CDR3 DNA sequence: TGTGCTAGTCGATGGAGGGATAATTCACCCCTCCACTTT.

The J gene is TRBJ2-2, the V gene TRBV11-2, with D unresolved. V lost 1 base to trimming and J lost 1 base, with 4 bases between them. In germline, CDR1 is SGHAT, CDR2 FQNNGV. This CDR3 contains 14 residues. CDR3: CASSLVRNTGELFF. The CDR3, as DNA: TGTGCCAGCAGCTTAGTGCGGAACACCGGGGAGCTGTTTTTT.

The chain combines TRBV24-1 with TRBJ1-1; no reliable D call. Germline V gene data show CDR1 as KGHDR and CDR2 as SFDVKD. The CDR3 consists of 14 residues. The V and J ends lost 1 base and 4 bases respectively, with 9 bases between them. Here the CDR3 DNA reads TGTGCCACCAGTGATTTATGGGCCCCCACTGAAGCTTTCTTT. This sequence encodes CATSDLWAPTEAFF.

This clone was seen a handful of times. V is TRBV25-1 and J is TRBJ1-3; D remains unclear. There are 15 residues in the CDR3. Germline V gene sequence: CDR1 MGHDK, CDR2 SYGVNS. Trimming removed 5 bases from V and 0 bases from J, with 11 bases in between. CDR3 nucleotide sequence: TGTGCCAGCAGTAAGAACGGGATCTCTGGAAACACCATATATTTT. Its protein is CASSKNGISGNTIYF.

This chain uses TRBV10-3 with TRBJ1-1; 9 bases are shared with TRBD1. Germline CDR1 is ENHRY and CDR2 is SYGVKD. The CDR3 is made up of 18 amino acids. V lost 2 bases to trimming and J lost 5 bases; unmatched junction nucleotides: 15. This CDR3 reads CAISESHPPGTGWTEAFF. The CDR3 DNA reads TGTGCCATCAGTGAGAGCCACCCTCCCGGGACAGGGTGGACTGAAGCTTTCTTT.

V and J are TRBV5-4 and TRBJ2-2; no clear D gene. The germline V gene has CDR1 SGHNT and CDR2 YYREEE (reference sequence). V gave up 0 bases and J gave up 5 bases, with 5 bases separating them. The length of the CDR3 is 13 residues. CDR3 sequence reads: CASSLDGTGELFF. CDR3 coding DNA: TGTGCCAGCAGCTTGGACGGTACCGGGGAGCTGTTTTTT.

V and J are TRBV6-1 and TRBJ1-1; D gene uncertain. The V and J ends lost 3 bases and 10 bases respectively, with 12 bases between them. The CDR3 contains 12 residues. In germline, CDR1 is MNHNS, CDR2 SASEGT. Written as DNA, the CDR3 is TGTGCCAGCAGTGAGTATGTTCCGTCAGCTTTCTTT. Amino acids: CASSEYVPSAFF.

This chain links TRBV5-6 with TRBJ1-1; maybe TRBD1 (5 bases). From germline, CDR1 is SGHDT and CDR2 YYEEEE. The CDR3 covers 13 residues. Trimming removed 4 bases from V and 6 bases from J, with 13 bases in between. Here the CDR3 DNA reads TGTGCCAGCAGCGGGGCCAGTCGCGCTGAAGCTTTCTTT. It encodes CASSGASRAEAFF.

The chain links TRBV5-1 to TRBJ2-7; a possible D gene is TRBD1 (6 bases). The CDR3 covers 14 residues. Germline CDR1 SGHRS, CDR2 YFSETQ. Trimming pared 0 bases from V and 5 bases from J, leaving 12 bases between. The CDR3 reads CASSLDRVKNEQYF. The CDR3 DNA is TGCGCCAGCAGCTTGGACAGGGTGAAGAACGAGCAGTACTTC.

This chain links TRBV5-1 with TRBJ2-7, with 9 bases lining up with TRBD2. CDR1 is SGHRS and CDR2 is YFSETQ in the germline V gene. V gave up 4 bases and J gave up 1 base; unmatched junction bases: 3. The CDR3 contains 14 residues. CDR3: CASSVTSGSYEQYF. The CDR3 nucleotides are TGCGCCAGCAGCGTGACTAGCGGATCCTACGAGCAGTACTTC.

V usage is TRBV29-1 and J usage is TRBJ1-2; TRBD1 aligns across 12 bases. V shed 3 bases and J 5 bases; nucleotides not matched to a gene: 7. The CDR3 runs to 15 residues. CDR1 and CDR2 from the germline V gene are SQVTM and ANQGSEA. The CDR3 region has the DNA TGCAGCGTTGACAAACCGGGACAGGGGGCTTATGGCTACACCTTC. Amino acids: CSVDKPGQGAYGYTF.

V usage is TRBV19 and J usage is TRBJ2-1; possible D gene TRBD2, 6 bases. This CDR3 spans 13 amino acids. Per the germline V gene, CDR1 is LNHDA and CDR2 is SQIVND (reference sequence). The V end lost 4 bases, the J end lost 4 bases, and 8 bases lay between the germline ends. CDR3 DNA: TGTGCCAGTAGTAAAGCGGGTTACAATGAGCAGTTCTTC. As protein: CASSKAGYNEQFF.

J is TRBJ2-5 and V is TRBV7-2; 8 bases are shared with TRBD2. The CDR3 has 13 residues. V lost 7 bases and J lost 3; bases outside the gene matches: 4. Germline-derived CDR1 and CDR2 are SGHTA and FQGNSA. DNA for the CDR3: TGTGCCAGCAATGGGCGGGAGGAAGAGACCCAGTACTTC. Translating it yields CASNGREEETQYF.

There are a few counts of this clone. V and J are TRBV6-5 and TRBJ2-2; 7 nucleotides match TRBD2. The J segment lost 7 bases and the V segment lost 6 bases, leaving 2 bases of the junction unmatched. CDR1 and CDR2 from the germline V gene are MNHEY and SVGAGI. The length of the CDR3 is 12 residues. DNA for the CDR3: TGTGCCAGCAGGTCTAGCGGCGGGGAGCTGTTTTTT. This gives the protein CASRSSGGELFF.

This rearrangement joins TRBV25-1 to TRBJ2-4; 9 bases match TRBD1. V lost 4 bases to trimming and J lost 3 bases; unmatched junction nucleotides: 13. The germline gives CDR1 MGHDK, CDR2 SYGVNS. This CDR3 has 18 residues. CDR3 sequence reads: CASSALQGATSGKNIQYF. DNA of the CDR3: TGTGCCAGCAGTGCCTTACAGGGGGCGACCTCCGGCAAAAACATTCAGTACTTC.

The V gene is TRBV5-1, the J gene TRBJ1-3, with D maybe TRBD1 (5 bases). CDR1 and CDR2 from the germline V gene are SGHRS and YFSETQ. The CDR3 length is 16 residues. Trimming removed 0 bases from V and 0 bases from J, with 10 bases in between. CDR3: CASSLAMGGSGNTIYF. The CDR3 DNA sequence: TGCGCCAGCAGCTTGGCCATGGGGGGCTCTGGAAACACCATATATTTT.

The CDR3 DNA is TGTGCCAGCAGCTTAGCGCCTAGCGGGAGCTCCTACAATGAGCAGTTCTTC. This encodes CASSLAPSGSSYNEQFF. The chain carries TRBV7-6 and TRBJ2-1; 10 nucleotides agree with TRBD2. Looked up from germline, CDR1 is SGHVS and CDR2 is FNYEAQ. The V gene end was trimmed by 0 bases and the J gene end by 0 bases; junction bases not matched to a gene: 2. The CDR3 sequence is 17 residues long.

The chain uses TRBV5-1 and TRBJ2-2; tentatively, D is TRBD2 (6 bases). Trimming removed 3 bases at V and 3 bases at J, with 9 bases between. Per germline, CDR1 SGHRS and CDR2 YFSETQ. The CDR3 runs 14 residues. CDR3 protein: CASSSGLYTGELFF. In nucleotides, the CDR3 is TGCGCCAGCAGCTCGGGACTCTACACCGGGGAGCTGTTTTTT.

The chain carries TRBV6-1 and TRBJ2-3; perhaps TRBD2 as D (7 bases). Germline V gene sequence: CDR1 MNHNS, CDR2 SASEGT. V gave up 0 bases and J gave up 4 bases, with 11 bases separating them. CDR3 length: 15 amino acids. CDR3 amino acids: CASSEAWGGADTQYF. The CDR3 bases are TGTGCCAGCAGTGAAGCCTGGGGGGGCGCAGATACGCAGTATTTT.

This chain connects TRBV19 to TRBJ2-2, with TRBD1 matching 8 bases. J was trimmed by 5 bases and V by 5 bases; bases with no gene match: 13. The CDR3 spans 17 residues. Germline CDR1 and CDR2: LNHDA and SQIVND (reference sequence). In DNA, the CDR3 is TGTGCCAGTAGTCGTCAAATGCGGACAGGGCATACCGGGGAGCTGTTTTTT. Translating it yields CASSRQMRTGHTGELFF.

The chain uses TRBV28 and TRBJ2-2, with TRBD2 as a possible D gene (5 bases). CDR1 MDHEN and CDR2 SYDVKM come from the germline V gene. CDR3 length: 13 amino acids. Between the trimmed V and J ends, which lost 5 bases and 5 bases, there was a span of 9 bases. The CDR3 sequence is CASSLAGTGELFF. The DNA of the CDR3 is TGTGCCAGCAGTCTAGCTGGGACCGGGGAGCTGTTTTTT.